This T cell receptor beta chain was observed in a study of T cell responses to AZD1222 COVID-19 vaccine. Second doses at about 4 or about 12 weeks were pooled. CDR1 and CDR2 from the germline V gene are KGHDR and SFDVKD. Trimming took 4 bases from V and 1 from J; bases not matched to a gene: 6. The CDR3 consists of 16 residues. This table comes from immunoSEQ multiplex PCR, and its TCRdb copy is limited to in-frame clones, with some not included. This repertoire shows just over 150,000 clones, around nine tenths found once; its top ten account for roughly 1.6%. The chain couples TRBV24-1 to TRBJ1-5; 7 nucleotides align to TRBD1. The sequencing used peripheral blood, collected 28 days after the second AZD1222 dose. This receptor was identified in an adult who received the AZD1222 COVID-19 vaccine. CDR3 DNA: TGTGCCACCAGTGACCAGACAGGGAGGAGCAATCAGCCCCAGCATTTT. Its protein is CATSDQTGRSNQPQHF.